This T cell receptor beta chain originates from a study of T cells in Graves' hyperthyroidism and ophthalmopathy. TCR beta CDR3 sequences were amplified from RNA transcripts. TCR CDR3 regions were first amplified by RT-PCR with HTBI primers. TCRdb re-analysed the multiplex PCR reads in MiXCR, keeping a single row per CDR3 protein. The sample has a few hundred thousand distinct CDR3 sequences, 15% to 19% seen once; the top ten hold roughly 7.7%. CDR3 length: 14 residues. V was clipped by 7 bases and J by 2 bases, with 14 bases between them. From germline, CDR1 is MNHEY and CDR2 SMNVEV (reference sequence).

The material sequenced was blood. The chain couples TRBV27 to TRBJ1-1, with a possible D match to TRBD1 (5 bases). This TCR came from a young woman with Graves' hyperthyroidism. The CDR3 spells CASTARDGNTEAFF. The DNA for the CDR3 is TGTGCCAGCACCGCCCGGGACGGTAACACTGAAGCTTTCTTT.